This T cell receptor (beta chain) was observed in a study of human T cells and chemical hapten exposure. Ten or more counts support this clonotype. As for time point: healthy volunteer bleed at 6 weeks. Unfractionated whole blood was the source from which total RNA was extracted. As the library was built, unique molecular identifiers were attached to individual cDNA molecules. TCRdb re-derived calls from the RACE reads in MiXCR, one entry per CDR3 protein. In the table there are about 65,000 distinct CDR3 sequences, about 5.7% of which are singletons. This CDR3 is 16 amino acids long. V was cut by 4 bases and J by 2 bases, with 17 bases left in between. CDR1 and CDR2 from the germline V gene are MNHEY and SVGEGT.

The clonotype originates from a female donor in good health. Some clones in this sample may be carry-over from other donors' samples. Sequencing used whole blood. The chain recombines TRBV6-2 or TRBV6-3 with TRBJ1-1, with a possible D match to TRBD1 (5 bases). The CDR3 sequence is CASSSDSVPTNTEAFF. In DNA form, the CDR3 reads TGTGCCAGCAGTTCAGACAGTGTTCCGACTAACACTGAAGCTTTCTTT.